This entry is about one T cell receptor (beta chain). Its target is not known. With iRepertoire HTBI primers and Arm-PCR of CDR3 regions, TCR beta libraries were built. TCRdb re-called the multiplex PCR reads through MiXCR, storing one row per CDR3 protein. The sample has over 450,000 distinct CDR3 sequences, under 25% seen once; the top ten hold more than 6%. The record originates from a study of regulatory T cells in long-lasting Graves disease. The ends were cut back, 5 bases at V and 5 bases at J, with 16 bases in the middle. Germline V gene lookup returns CDR1 SNHLY and CDR2 FYNNEI. The CDR3 extends over 16 amino acids. The study, taken as a whole, reports: Preferential use of TRBV28, TRBJ1-2 and TRBJ2-5 was seen in persistent disease. New patients shared fewer public clonotypes (around 970) than persistent patients did (roughly 2,700).

Time point here: persistent/refractory GD, antithyroid drugs over 5 years with positive TRAb. The TCR library used RNA extracted from PBMCs. Investigators report Graves' disease was diagnosed under American Thyroid Association guidelines. A peripheral blood sample, roughly 9.8 milliliters in volume, was drawn into EDTA tubes. The chain has TRBV2 and TRBJ2-6; D perhaps matches TRBD1 (6 bases). Sequenced here: peripheral blood mononuclear cells (PBMCs), sampled when the disease was refractory, from a patient treated with antithyroid drugs. The TCR comes from a female donor with Graves disease. CDR3 nucleotide sequence: TGTGCCAGCAGTCAAGGACAGAACCTAAGGGCCAACGTCCTGACTTTC. Translating gives CASSQGQNLRANVLTF.